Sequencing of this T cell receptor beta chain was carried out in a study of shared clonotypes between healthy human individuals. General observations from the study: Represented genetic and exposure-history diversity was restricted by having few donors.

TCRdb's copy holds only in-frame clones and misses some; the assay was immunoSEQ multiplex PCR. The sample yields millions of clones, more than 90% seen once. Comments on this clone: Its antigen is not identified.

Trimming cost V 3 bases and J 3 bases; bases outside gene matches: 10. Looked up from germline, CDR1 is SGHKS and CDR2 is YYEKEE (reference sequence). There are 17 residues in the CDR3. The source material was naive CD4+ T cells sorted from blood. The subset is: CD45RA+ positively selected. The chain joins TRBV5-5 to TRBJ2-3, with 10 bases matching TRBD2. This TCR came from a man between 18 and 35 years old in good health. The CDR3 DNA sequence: TGTGCCAGCAGCTCCCGACTAAATAGCGGGAGGACAGATACGCAGTATTTT. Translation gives CASSSRLNSGRTDTQYF.